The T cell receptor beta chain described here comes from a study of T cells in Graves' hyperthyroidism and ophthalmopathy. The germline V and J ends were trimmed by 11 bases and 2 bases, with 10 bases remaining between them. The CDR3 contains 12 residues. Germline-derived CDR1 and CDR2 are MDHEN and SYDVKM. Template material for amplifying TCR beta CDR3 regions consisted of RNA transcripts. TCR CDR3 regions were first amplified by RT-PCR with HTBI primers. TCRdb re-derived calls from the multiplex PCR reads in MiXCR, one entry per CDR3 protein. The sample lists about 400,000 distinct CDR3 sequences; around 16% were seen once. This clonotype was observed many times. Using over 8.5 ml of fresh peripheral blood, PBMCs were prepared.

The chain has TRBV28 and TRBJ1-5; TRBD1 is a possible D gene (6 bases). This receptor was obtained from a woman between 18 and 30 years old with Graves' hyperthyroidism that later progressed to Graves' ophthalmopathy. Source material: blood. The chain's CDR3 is CAVRGGNQPQHF. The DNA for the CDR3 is TGTGCCGTCAGGGGTGGCAATCAGCCCCAGCATTTT.